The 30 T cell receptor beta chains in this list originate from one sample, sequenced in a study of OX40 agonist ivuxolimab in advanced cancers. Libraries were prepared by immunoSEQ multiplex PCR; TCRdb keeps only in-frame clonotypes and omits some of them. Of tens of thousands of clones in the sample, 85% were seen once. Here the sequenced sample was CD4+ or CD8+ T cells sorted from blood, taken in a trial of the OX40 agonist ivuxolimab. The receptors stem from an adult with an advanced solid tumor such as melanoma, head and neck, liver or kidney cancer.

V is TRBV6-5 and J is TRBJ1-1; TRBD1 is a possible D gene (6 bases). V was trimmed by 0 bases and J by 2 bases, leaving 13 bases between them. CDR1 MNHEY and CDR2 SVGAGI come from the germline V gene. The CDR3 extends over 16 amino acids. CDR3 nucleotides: TGTGCCAGCAGTTACTCGTCAGGGGCTACTAACACTGAAGCTTTCTTT. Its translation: CASSYSSGATNTEAFF.

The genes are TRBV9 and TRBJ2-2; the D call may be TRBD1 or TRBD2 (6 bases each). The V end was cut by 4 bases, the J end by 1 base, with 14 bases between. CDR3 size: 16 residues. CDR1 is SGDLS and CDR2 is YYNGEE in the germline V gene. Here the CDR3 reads CASSPNEGGNTGELFF. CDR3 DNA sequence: TGTGCCAGCAGCCCGAACGAGGGGGGGAACACCGGGGAGCTGTTTTTT.

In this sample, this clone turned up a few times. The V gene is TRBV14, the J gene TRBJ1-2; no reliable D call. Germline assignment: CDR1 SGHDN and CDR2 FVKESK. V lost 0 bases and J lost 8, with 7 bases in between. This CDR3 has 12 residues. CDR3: CASSQDLGGYTF. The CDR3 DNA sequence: TGTGCCAGCAGCCAAGATCTGGGAGGCTACACCTTC.

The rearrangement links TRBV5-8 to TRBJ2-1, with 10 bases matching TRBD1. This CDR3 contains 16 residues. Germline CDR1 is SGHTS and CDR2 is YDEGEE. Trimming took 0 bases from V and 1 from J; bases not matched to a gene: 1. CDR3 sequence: CASSLGTGGSYNEQFF. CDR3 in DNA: TGTGCCAGCAGCTTGGGGACAGGGGGATCCTACAATGAGCAGTTCTTC.

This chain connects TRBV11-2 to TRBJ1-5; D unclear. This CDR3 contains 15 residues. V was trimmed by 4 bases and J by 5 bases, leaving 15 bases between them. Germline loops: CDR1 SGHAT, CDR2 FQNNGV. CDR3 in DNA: TGTGCCAGCAGCTCCCACCCGGGCGCAGATCAGCCCCAGCATTTT. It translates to CASSSHPGADQPQHF.

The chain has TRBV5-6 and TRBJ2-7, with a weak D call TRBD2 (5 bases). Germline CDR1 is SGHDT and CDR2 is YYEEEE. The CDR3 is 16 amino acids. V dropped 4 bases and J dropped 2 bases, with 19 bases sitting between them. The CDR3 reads CASSGVAYGPPYEQYF. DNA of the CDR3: TGTGCCAGCAGCGGAGTAGCGTACGGGCCTCCCTACGAGCAGTACTTC.

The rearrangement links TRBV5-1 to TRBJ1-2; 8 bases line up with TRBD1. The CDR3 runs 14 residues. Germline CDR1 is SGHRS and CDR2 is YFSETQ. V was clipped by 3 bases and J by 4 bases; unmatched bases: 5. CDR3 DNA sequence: TGCGCCAGCAGCTGGGGGGACAGGAGCTATGGCTACACCTTC. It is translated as CASSWGDRSYGYTF. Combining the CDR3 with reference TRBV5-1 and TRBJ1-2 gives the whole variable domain KAGVTQTPRYLIKTRGQQVTLSCSPISGHRSVSWYQQTPGQGLQFLFEYFSETQRNKGNFPGRFSGRQFSNSRSEMNVSTLELGDSALYLCASSWGDRSYGYTFGSGTRLTVV.

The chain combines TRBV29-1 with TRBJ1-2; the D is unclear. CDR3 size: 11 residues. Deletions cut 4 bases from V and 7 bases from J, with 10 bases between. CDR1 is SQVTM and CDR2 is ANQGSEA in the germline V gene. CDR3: CSVAGEFGYTF. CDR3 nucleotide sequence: TGCAGCGTTGCGGGAGAGTTTGGCTACACCTTC.

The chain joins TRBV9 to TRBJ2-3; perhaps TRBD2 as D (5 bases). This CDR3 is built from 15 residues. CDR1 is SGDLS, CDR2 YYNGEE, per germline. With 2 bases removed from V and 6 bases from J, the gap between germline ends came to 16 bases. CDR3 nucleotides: TGTGCCAGCAGCGTCATAAGCGGAGAGGTGGATACGCAGTATTTT. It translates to CASSVISGEVDTQYF. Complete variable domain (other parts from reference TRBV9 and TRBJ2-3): DSGVTQTPKHLITATGQRVTLRCSPRSGDLSVYWYQQSLDQGLQFLIQYYNGEERAKGNILERFSAQQFPDLHSELNLSSLELGDSALYFCASSVISGEVDTQYFGPGTRLTVL.

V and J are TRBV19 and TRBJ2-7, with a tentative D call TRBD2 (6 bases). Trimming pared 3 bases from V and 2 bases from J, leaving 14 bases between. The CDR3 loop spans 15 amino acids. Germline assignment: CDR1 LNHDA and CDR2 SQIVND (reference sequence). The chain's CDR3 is CASSMVLARAYEQYF. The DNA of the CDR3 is TGTGCCAGTAGTATGGTTCTAGCGAGGGCCTACGAGCAGTACTTC.

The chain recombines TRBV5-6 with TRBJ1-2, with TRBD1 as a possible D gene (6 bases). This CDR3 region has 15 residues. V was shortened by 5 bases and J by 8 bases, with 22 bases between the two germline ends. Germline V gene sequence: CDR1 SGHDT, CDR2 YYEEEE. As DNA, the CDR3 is TGTGCCAGCAGGAAACCGGGCCTGGGGGCTCTAGGCTACACCTTC. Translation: CASRKPGLGALGYTF.

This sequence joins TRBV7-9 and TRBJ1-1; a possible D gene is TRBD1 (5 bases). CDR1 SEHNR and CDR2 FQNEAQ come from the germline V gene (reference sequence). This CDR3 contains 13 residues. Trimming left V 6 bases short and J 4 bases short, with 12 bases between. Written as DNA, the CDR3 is TGTGCCAGCAGTTCCCGACAGCTCACTGAAGCTTTCTTT. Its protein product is CASSSRQLTEAFF.

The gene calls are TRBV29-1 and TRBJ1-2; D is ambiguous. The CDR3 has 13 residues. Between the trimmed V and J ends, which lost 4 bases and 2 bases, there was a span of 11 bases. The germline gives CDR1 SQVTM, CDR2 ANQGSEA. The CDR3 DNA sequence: TGCAGCGTTGGGGAAACCCTGAACTATGGCTACACCTTC. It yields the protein CSVGETLNYGYTF.

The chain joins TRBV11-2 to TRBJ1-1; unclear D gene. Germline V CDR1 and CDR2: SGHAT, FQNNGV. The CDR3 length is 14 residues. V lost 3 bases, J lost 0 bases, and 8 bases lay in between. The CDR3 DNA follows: TGTGCCAGCAGCTTTGGCAACTTGAACACTGAAGCTTTCTTT. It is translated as CASSFGNLNTEAFF.

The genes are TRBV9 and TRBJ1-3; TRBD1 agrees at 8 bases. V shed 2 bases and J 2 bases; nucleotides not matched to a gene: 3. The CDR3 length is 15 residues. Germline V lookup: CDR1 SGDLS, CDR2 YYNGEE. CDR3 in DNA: TGTGCCAGCAGCGTTGGGACAGGCCCTGGAAACACCATATATTTT. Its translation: CASSVGTGPGNTIYF.

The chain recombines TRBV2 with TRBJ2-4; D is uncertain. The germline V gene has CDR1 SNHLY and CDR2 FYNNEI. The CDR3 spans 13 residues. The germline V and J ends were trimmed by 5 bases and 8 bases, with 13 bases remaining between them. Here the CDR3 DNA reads TGTGCCAGCAGTCTAGACCTTGGGGACATTCAGTACTTC. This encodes CASSLDLGDIQYF. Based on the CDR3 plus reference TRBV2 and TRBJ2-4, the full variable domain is EPEVTQTPSHQVTQMGQEVILRCVPISNHLYFYWYRQILGQKVEFLVSFYNNEISEKSEIFDDQFSVERPDGSNFTLKIRSTKLEDSAMYFCASSLDLGDIQYFGAGTRLSVL.

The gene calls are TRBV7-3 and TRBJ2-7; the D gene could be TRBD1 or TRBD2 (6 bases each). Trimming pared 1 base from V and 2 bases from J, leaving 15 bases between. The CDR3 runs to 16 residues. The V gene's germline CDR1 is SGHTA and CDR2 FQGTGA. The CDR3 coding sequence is TGTGCCAGCAGCTTAAATCCGGGGGCCGGAACCTACGAGCAGTACTTC. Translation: CASSLNPGAGTYEQYF.

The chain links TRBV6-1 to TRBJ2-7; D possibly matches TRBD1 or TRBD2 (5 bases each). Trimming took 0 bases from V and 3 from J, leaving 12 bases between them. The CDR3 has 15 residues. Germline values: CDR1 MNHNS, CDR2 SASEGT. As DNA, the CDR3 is TGTGCCAGCAGTGAAGCACTCGGGACGGGCTACGAGCAGTACTTC. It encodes CASSEALGTGYEQYF.

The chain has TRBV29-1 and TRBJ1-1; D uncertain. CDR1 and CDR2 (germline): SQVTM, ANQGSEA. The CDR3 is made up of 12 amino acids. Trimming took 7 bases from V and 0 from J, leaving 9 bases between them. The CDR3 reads CSGWTVNTEAFF. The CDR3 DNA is TGCAGCGGATGGACGGTGAACACTGAAGCTTTCTTT.

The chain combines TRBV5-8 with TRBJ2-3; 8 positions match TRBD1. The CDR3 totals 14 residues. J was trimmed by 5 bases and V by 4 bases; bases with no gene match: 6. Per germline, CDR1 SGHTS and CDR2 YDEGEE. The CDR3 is CASSPRGHGDTQYF. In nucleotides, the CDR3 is TGTGCCAGCAGCCCCAGGGGGCATGGAGATACGCAGTATTTT.

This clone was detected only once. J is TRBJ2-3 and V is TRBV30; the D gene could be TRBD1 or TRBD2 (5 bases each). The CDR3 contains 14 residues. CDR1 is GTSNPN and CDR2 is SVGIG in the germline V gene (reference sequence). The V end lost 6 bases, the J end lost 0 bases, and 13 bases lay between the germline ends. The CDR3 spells CACTGGTSTDTQYF. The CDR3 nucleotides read TGTGCCTGCACTGGGGGTACTAGCACAGATACGCAGTATTTT.

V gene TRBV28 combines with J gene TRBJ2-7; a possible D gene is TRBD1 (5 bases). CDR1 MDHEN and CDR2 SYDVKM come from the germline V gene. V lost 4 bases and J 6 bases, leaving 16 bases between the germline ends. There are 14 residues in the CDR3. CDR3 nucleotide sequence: TGTGCCAGCAGTTCGGACGGTGGGGCCTTCGAGCAGTACTTC. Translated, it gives CASSSDGGAFEQYF.

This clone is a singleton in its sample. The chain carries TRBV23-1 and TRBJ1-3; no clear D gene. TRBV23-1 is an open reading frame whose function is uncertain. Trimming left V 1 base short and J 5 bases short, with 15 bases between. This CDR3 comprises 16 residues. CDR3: CASSQLTGLMRNTIYF. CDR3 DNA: TGCGCCAGCAGTCAATTGACGGGCTTGATGAGAAACACCATATATTTT.

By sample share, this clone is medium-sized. The CDR3: CASSRDRGNYGYTF. In DNA form, the CDR3 reads TGCGCCAGCAGTCGGGACAGGGGCAACTATGGCTACACCTTC. This chain joins TRBV5-1 and TRBJ1-2; the match to TRBD1 covers 10 bases. The CDR3 extends over 14 amino acids. V was clipped by 5 bases and J by 2 bases; unmatched bases: 3. Germline-derived CDR1 and CDR2 are SGHRS and YFSETQ.

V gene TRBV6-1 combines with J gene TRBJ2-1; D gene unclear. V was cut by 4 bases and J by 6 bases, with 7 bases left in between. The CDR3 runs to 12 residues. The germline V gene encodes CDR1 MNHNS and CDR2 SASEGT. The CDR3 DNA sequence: TGTGCCAGCAGTGTCCTCGTCAATGAGCAGTTCTTC. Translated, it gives CASSVLVNEQFF.

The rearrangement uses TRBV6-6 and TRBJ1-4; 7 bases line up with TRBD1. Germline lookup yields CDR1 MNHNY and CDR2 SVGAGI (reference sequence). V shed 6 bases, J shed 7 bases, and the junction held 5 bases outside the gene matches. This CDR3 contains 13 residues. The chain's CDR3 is CASSRQGSEKLFF. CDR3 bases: TGTGCCAGCAGCCGACAGGGAAGTGAAAAACTGTTTTTT.

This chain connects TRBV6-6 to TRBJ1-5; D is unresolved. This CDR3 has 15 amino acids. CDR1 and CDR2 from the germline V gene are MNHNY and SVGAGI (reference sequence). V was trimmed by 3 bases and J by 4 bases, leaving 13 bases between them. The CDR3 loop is CASSYGWDFNQPQHF. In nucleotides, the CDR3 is TGTGCCAGCAGTTATGGGTGGGATTTTAATCAGCCCCAGCATTTT.

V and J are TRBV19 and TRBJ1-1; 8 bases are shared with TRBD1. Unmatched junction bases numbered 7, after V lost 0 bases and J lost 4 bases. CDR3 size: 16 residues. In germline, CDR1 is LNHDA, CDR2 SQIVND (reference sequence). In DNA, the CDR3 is TGTGCCAGTAGTATAGACGGCAGGGGGCGCGGCACTGAAGCTTTCTTT. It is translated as CASSIDGRGRGTEAFF.

CDR3 sequence reads: CASSLSLPKETQYF. The CDR3, as DNA: TGTGCCAGCAGCTTATCTCTGCCGAAAGAGACCCAGTACTTC. The chain is built from TRBV11-3 and TRBJ2-5; no reliable D call. The CDR3 totals 14 residues. Trimming shortened V by 2 bases and J by 3 bases, and 10 bases separated the two germline ends. Germline V gene lookup returns CDR1 SGHNT and CDR2 YENEEA.

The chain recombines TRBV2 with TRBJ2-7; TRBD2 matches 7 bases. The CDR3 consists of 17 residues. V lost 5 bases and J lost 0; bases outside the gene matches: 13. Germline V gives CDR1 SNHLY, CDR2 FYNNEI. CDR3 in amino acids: CASSKRGQAGPSYEQYF. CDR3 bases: TGTGCCAGCAGTAAAAGGGGTCAAGCGGGACCCTCCTACGAGCAGTACTTC. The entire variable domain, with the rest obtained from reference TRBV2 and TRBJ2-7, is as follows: EPEVTQTPSHQVTQMGQEVILRCVPISNHLYFYWYRQILGQKVEFLVSFYNNEISEKSEIFDDQFSVERPDGSNFTLKIRSTKLEDSAMYFCASSKRGQAGPSYEQYFGPGTRLTVT.